This entry describes one TCR beta chain. V lost 0 bases, J lost 7 bases, and 4 bases stayed unmatched. This CDR3 contains 16 residues. The V gene's germline CDR1 is SGHNT and CDR2 YYREEE (reference sequence). This study enrolled people aged roughly 18 to 89 from approximately 25 US geographic areas. Under the authors' procedure: Reference gene primers were amplified, and this amplification served to estimate nucleated cell counts. The assay was immunoSEQ multiplex PCR, and TCRdb's table has in-frame clones only and misses some. V, J and clone size derive from that table, while D and trimming were established from the DNA sequence. Here the sample spans hundreds of thousands of clones, 85% to 90% being singletons. The source of the sample is a study of blood T cell repertoires in COVID-19.

The chain has TRBV5-4 and TRBJ1-6, with TRBD1 identical over 10 bases. This TCR came from a woman between 18 and 30 years old who had recovered from COVID-19. Sequencing input: PBMCs or T cells enriched from blood (not recorded which). CDR3 sequence reads: CASSLGQGASNSPLHF. Here the CDR3 DNA reads TGTGCCAGCAGCTTGGGACAGGGGGCCTCGAATTCACCCCTCCACTTT. The full variable domain, in which reference TRBV5-4 and TRBJ1-6 provide the parts outside the CDR3, is ETGVTQSPTHLIKTRGQQVTLRCSSQSGHNTVSWYQQALGQGPQFIFQYYREEENGRGNFPPRFSGLQFPNYSSELNVNALELDDSALYLCASSLGQGASNSPLHFGNGTRLTVT.